The source of this T cell receptor (beta chain) is a study of Graves' ophthalmopathy and Graves' hyperthyroidism. About this clonotype itself: The antigen is not known.

The PBMCs had their origin in 7.5 to 10 ml of fresh peripheral blood. CDR1 is LGHNA, CDR2 YSLEER, per germline. The CDR3 length is 14 residues. With 5 bases clipped from V and 4 bases from J, the junction kept 6 bases outside the gene matches. Regarding the study as a whole: Using a 13-signature model, the authors split ophthalmopathy from stable hyperthyroidism, with roughly 91% sensitivity and 75% to 82% specificity.

From RNA, the CDR3 regions of TCR beta chains were amplified and sequenced. An opening RT-PCR round employed HTBI primers and preceded a second-round multiplex PCR. Each CDR3 protein is one row after TCRdb ran MiXCR on the multiplex PCR reads. Among 450,000 or so distinct CDR3 sequences listed, approximately 15% were seen once. This receptor was obtained from a woman aged 30 to 39 with Graves' ophthalmopathy. This chain uses TRBV4-3 with TRBJ2-7; 9 bases are shared with TRBD1. Sequencing used blood. The DNA for the CDR3 is TGCGCCAGCAGCGTGGGCGGACAGGGGTACGAGCAGTACTTC. This translates into CASSVGGQGYEQYF.